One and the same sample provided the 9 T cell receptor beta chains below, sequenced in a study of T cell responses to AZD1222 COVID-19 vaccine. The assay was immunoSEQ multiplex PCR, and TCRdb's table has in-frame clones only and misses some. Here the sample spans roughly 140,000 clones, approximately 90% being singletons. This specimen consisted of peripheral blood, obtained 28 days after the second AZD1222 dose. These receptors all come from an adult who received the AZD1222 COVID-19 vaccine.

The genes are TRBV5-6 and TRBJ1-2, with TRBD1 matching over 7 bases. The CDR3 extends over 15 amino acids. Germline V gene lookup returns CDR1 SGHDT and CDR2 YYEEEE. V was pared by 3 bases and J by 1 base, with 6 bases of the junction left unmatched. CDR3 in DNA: TGTGCCAGCAGCTCACGGGACAGACTTAACTATGGCTACACCTTC. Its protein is CASSSRDRLNYGYTF.

The DNA of the CDR3 is TGTGCCAGCAGACCCGGACTAGCGCGCCGGGGGGGTGATGAGCAGTTCTTC. The encoded protein is CASRPGLARRGGDEQFF. This chain joins TRBV3-1 (or the pseudogene TRBV3-2) and TRBJ2-1, with 9 bases that match TRBD2. Trimming cost V 6 bases and J 8 bases; bases outside gene matches: 17. Per germline, CDR1 LGHDT and CDR2 YNNKEL (reference sequence). The CDR3 has 17 residues.

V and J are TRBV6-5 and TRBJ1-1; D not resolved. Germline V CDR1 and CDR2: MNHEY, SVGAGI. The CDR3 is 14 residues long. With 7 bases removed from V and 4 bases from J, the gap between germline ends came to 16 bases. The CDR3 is CASIGRGPGTEAFF. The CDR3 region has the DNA TGTGCCAGCATCGGTCGGGGTCCGGGCACTGAAGCTTTCTTT.

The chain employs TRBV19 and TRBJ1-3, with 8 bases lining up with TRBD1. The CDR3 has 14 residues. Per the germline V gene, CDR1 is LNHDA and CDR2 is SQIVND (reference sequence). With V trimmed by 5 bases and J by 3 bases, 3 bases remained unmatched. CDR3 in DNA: TGTGCCAGTAGTGGGACAGGTCGTGGAAACACCATATATTTT. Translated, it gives CASSGTGRGNTIYF.

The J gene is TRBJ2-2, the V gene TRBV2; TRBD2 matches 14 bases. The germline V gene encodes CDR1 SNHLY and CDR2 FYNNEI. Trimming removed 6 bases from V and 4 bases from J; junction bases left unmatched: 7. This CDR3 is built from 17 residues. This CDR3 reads CASSGTSGGPGTGELFF. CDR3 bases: TGTGCCAGCAGCGGGACTAGCGGGGGACCGGGCACCGGGGAGCTGTTTTTT. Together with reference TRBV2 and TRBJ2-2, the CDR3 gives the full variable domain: EPEVTQTPSHQVTQMGQEVILRCVPISNHLYFYWYRQILGQKVEFLVSFYNNEISEKSEIFDDQFSVERPDGSNFTLKIRSTKLEDSAMYFCASSGTSGGPGTGELFFGEGSRLTVL.

CDR3 in DNA: TGCGCCAGCAGCGCCGGGACGGCTGACAATGAGCAGTTCTTC. Translating it yields CASSAGTADNEQFF. This chain connects TRBV5-1 to TRBJ2-1, with D perhaps given as TRBD1 or TRBD2 (5 bases each). CDR1 is SGHRS and CDR2 is YFSETQ in the germline V gene. Trimming took 4 bases from V and 5 from J, leaving 13 bases between them. The CDR3 runs to 14 residues.

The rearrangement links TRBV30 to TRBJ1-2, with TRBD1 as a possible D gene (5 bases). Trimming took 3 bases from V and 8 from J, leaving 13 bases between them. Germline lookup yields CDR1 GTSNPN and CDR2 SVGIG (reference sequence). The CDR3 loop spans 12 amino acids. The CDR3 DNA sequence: TGTGCCTGGAGCGTAGGGGATTGGGGCTACACCTTC. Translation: CAWSVGDWGYTF. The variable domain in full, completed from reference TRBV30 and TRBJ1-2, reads SQTIHQWPATLVQPVGSPLSLECTVEGTSNPNLYWYRQAAGRGLQLLFYSVGIGQISSEVPQNLSASRPQDRQFILSSKKLLLSDSGFYLCAWSVGDWGYTFGSGTRLTVV.

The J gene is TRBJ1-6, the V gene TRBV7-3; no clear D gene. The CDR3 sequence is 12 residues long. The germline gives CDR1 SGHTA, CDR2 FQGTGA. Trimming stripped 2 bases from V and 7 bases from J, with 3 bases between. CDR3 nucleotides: TGTGCCAGCAGCTTACCGAATTCACCCCTCCACTTT. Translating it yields CASSLPNSPLHF.

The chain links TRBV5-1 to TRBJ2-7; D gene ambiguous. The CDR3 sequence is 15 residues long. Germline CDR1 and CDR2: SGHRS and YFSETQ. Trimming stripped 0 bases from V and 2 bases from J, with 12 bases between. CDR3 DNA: TGCGCCAGCAGCTTGGGACAACTTACTACCTACGAGCAGTACTTC. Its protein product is CASSLGQLTTYEQYF.